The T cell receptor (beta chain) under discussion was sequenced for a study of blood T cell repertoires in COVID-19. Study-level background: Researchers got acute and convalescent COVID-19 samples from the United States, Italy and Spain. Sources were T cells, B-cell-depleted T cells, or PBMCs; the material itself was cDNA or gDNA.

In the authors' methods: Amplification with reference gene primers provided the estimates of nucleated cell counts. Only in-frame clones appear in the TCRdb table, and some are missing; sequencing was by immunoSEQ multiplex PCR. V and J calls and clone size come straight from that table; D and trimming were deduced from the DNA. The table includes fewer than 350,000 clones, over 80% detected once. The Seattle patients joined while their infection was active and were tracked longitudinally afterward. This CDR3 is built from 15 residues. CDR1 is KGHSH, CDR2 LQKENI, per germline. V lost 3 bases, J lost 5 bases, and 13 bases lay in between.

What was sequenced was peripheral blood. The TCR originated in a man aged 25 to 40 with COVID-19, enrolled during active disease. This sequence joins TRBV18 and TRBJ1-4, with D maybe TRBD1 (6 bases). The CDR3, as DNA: TGTGCCAGCTCACCTGAACAGGGACTAAATGAAAAACTGTTTTTT. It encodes CASSPEQGLNEKLFF.